The rows below give T cell receptor beta chains drawn from one sample of a study of blood T cells in healthy people across ages. Using its own MiXCR run on the 5' RACE reads, TCRdb lists one record per CDR3 protein. The table shows hundreds of thousands of distinct CDR3 sequences, with roughly 31% occurring only once. Material for sequencing was blood. All receptors derive from a woman over 75 in good health. Both conserved end residues are part of each CDR3. The D gene is left open where the match is weak. Size is stated for part of the rows, as once, few or many counts, or as a class when the clone is expanded.

clone_size | j_call | d_call | v_call | cdr3_aa | cdr3_nt
many | TRBJ2-7 | TRBD2 | TRBV5-1 | CASSLAGRGGSYEQYF | TGCGCCAGCAGCTTGGCCGGCCGGGGGGGCTCCTACGAGCAGTACTTC
- | TRBJ2-7 | - | TRBV5-1 | CASSLGAGSSYNEQYF | TGCGCCAGCAGCTTGGGTGCGGGGAGCTCCTACAATGAGCAGTACTTC
many | TRBJ2-5 | TRBD2 | TRBV7-9 | CASSLKLAGRETQYF | TGTGCCAGCAGCTTAAAACTAGCGGGGAGAGAGACCCAGTACTTC
many | TRBJ2-7 | - | TRBV6-6 | CASSYARTYEQYF | TGTGCCAGCAGTTACGCCCGGACATACGAGCAGTACTTC
many | TRBJ2-5 | TRBD1 | TRBV7-2 | CASSDPGTEETQYF | TGTGCCAGCAGCGACCCCGGGACAGAGGAGACCCAGTACTTC
few | TRBJ2-6 | - | TRBV18 | CASSVSSGLLRGANVLTF | TGTGCCAGCTCAGTCTCTTCGGGACTTCTAAGAGGGGCCAACGTCCTGACTTTC
many | TRBJ1-2 | - | TRBV3-1 | CASSQVKGYGYTF | TGTGCCAGCAGCCAAGTAAAGGGCTATGGCTACACCTTC
many | TRBJ2-3 | TRBD2 | TRBV12-3/TRBV12-4 | CASREAGGKDTQYF | TGTGCCAGCCGGGAGGCGGGGGGAAAGGATACGCAGTATTTT
few | TRBJ2-1 | TRBD2 | TRBV2 | CASSEEGGGRYNEQFF | TGTGCCAGCAGTGAAGAAGGCGGGGGGAGGTACAATGAGCAGTTCTTC
few | TRBJ1-5 | - | TRBV28 | CASSLGGQPQHF | TGTGCCAGCAGTTTGGGGGGCCAGCCCCAGCATTTT
few | TRBJ1-5 | - | TRBV6-1 | CASSEGPGLSNQPQHF | TGTGCCAGCAGTGAGGGCCCAGGGTTGAGCAATCAGCCCCAGCATTTT
many | TRBJ1-2 | - | TRBV10-2 | CASSAGHYGYTF | TGCGCCAGCAGTGCAGGGCACTATGGCTACACCTTC
many | TRBJ1-1 | - | TRBV7-3 | CASSSTGGNLNTEAFF | TGTGCCAGCAGTTCCACGGGGGGGAACTTGAACACTGAAGCTTTCTTT
many | TRBJ2-4 | - | TRBV9 | CASSVGLAKNIQYF | TGTGCCAGCAGCGTAGGTTTAGCCAAAAACATTCAGTACTTC
- | TRBJ2-2 | TRBD1 | TRBV28 | CASSPTGGWNTGELFF | TGTGCCAGCAGTCCGACAGGGGGCTGGAACACCGGGGAGCTGTTTTTT
many | TRBJ2-3 | TRBD1 | TRBV5-1 | CASSLGGTGGADTQYF | TGTGCCAGCAGCTTGGGGGGGACAGGGGGCGCAGATACGCAGTATTTT
- | TRBJ2-1 | - | TRBV5-1 | CASSLRGSGAYNEQFF | TGCGCCAGCAGCTTACGTGGGAGCGGAGCCTACAATGAGCAGTTCTTC
- | TRBJ1-4 | - | TRBV7-9 | CASSLDSGHRNEKLFF | TGTGCCAGCAGCTTAGATTCCGGACACAGGAATGAAAAACTGTTTTTT
- | TRBJ1-1 | - | TRBV29-1 | CSVTEGGANTEAFF | TGCAGCGTCACAGAGGGGGGAGCAAACACTGAAGCTTTCTTT
many | TRBJ2-1 | - | TRBV2 | CASLARVSYNEQFF | TGTGCCAGCCTAGCACGGGTCTCCTACAATGAGCAGTTCTTC
many | TRBJ1-5 | - | TRBV7-9 | CASSRGTENQPQHF | TGTGCCAGCAGCCGCGGGACCGAGAATCAGCCCCAGCATTTT
many | TRBJ1-1 | TRBD1 | TRBV2 | CASSEETGIPEAFF | TGTGCCAGCAGTGAAGAGACAGGGATTCCTGAAGCTTTCTTT
- | TRBJ1-1 | TRBD1 | TRBV6-2/TRBV6-3 | CASSPGTGTEAFF | TGTGCCAGCAGTCCCGGGACAGGGACTGAAGCTTTCTTT
many | TRBJ2-5 | TRBD2 | TRBV20-1 | CSARDSSGNQETQYF | TGCAGTGCTAGAGATTCTAGCGGAAACCAAGAGACCCAGTACTTC
- | TRBJ2-2 | - | TRBV5-1 | CASSLHNSGTGELFF | TGCGCCAGCAGCTTACATAACTCGGGCACCGGGGAGCTGTTTTTT
few | TRBJ2-7 | TRBD1 | TRBV9 | CASSVAGGRSEYEQYF | TGTGCCAGCAGCGTAGCAGGGGGCAGGAGTGAATACGAGCAGTACTTC
many | TRBJ2-1 | - | TRBV20-1 | CSARLQANEQFF | TGCAGTGCTAGACTACAGGCTAATGAGCAGTTCTTC
- | TRBJ2-2 | TRBD1 | TRBV4-1 | CASSRADRFATAGELFF | TGCGCCAGCAGCCGAGCGGACAGGTTCGCTACAGCCGGGGAGCTGTTTTTT
many | TRBJ2-1 | TRBD2 | TRBV12-3/TRBV12-4 | CASSFKRGYNEQFF | TGTGCCAGCAGTTTCAAGCGGGGGTACAATGAGCAGTTCTTC
many | TRBJ2-5 | - | TRBV12-3/TRBV12-4 | CASSAWGFQETQYF | TGTGCCAGCAGCGCATGGGGGTTCCAAGAGACCCAGTACTTC
many | TRBJ2-1 | - | TRBV20-1 | CSAPVAGANEQFF | TGCAGTGCCCCGGTCGCGGGTGCGAATGAGCAGTTCTTC
- | TRBJ1-2 | - | TRBV3-1 | CASSQDRGPNYGYTF | TGTGCCAGCAGCCAAGATCGAGGTCCTAACTATGGCTACACCTTC
many | TRBJ2-5 | TRBD2 | TRBV20-1 | CSARSSGGGQETQYF | TGCAGTGCTAGGAGTAGCGGGGGGGGACAAGAGACCCAGTACTTC
- | TRBJ2-5 | TRBD2 | TRBV6-6 | CASSSTSGVPETQYF | TGTGCCAGCTCTAGTACTAGCGGGGTACCAGAGACCCAGTACTTC
many | TRBJ2-5 | - | TRBV12-3/TRBV12-4 | CASSGPGVETQYF | TGTGCCAGCAGTGGCCCAGGGGTCGAGACCCAGTACTTC
- | TRBJ1-1 | - | TRBV18 | CASSPTRGENTEAFF | TGTGCCAGCTCACCAACCCGTGGGGAGAACACTGAAGCTTTCTTT
few | TRBJ2-5 | TRBD1 | TRBV7-3 | CTSSLGTGGLETQYF | TGTACCAGCAGCTTAGGGACAGGGGGCTTGGAGACCCAGTACTTC
- | TRBJ1-5 | - | TRBV6-1 | CASSEQALYSNQPQHF | TGTGCCAGCAGTGAACAGGCGCTATATAGCAATCAGCCCCAGCATTTT
many | TRBJ2-1 | TRBD2 | TRBV2 | CASMPGTSEYNEQFF | TGTGCCAGTATGCCTGGGACTAGCGAGTACAATGAGCAGTTCTTC
many | TRBJ2-7 | - | TRBV30 | CAWSNEADASYEQYF | TGTGCCTGGAGTAATGAGGCGGACGCATCCTACGAGCAGTACTTC
- | TRBJ1-1 | - | TRBV28 | CASATGNTEAFF | TGTGCCAGTGCGACAGGGAACACTGAAGCTTTCTTT
many | TRBJ2-5 | - | TRBV20-1 | CSAKGENVQTQYF | TGCAGTGCCAAAGGAGAGAATGTGCAGACCCAGTACTTC
many | TRBJ2-7 | - | TRBV20-1 | CSASIGRGSYEQYF | TGCAGTGCTAGTATAGGCAGGGGAAGTTACGAGCAGTACTTC
many | TRBJ1-5 | - | TRBV29-1 | CSVQQGNQPQHF | TGCAGCGTGCAACAGGGCAATCAGCCCCAGCATTTT
- | TRBJ1-2 | TRBD1 | TRBV6-5 | CASNYAATGNYGYTF | TGTGCCAGCAATTACGCTGCGACAGGGAACTATGGCTACACCTTC
- | TRBJ2-5 | TRBD2 | TRBV7-9 | CASSELTGLAGETQYF | TGTGCCAGCAGCGAACTAACGGGACTAGCCGGGGAGACCCAGTACTTC
many | TRBJ1-4 | - | TRBV3-1 | CASSQDPTRGLATNEKLFF | TGTGCCAGCAGCCAAGATCCAACCAGGGGTTTAGCAACTAATGAAAAACTGTTTTTT
- | TRBJ1-4 | - | TRBV5-1 | CASSFAANLNEKLFF | TGCGCCAGCAGCTTTGCTGCGAACTTGAATGAAAAACTGTTTTTT
many | TRBJ2-2 | TRBD1 | TRBV12-5 | CASGLRQGAAGELFF | TGTGCTAGTGGTTTGCGACAGGGGGCCGCCGGGGAGCTGTTTTTT
few | TRBJ1-1 | - | TRBV6-5 | CASSYSWGREAFF | TGTGCCAGCAGTTACTCGTGGGGGAGAGAGGCTTTCTTT
many | TRBJ2-1 | - | TRBV2 | CASRLNELRDNEQFF | TGTGCCAGCAGACTCAACGAGCTCAGGGACAATGAGCAGTTCTTC
many | TRBJ2-1 | TRBD2 | TRBV10-3 | CAISESGGSITYNEQFF | TGTGCCATCAGTGAGTCGGGGGGGTCAATTACGTACAATGAGCAGTTCTTC
- | TRBJ2-7 | - | TRBV30 | CAWSLQGYGQYF | TGTGCCTGGAGCCTACAGGGTTACGGGCAGTACTTC
few | TRBJ2-7 | - | TRBV28 | CASSPGTEYLCYEQYF | TGTGCCAGCAGCCCTGGGACTGAGTACCTCTGCTACGAGCAGTACTTC
few | TRBJ1-1 | - | TRBV3-1 | CASSPTGQSNTEAFF | TGTGCCAGCAGCCCCACAGGGCAATCGAACACTGAAGCTTTCTTT
- | TRBJ2-1 | - | TRBV20-1 | CSATNPQTRDNEQFF | TGCAGTGCAACCAATCCCCAGACTAGGGACAATGAGCAGTTCTTC
many | TRBJ1-4 | TRBD1 | TRBV4-2 | CASSQEDRGNREKLFF | TGTGCCAGCAGCCAAGAGGACAGGGGCAACAGGGAAAAACTGTTTTTT